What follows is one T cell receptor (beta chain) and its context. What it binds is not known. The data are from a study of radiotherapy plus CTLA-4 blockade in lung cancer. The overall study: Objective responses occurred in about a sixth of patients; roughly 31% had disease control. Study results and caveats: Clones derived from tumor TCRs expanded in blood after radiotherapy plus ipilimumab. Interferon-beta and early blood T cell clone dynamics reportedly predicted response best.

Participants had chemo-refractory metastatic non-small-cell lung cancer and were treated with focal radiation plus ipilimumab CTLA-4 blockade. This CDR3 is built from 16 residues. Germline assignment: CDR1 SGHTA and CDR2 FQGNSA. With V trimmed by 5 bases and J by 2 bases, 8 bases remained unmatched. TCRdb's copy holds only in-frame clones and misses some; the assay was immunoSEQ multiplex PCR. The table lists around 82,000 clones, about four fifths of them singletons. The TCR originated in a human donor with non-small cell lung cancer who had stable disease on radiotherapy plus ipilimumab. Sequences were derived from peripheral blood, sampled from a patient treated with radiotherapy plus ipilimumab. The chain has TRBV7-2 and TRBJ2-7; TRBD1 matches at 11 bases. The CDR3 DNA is TGTGCCAGCAGCGATCGGACAGGGGGCTATCCCTACGAGCAGTACTTC. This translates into CASSDRTGGYPYEQYF.